What follows are 26 T cell receptor beta chains derived from one specimen sequenced in a study of identical twins. In TCRdb, the 5' RACE reads were re-called with MiXCR into one record per CDR3 protein. The sample carries around 500,000 distinct CDR3 sequences, around 14% recorded once. This sample also belongs to another study, concerning yellow fever vaccine responses in identical twins.

Sample: CD4+ T cells sorted from blood. Receptors were obtained from a woman younger than 35 in good health.

This chain uses TRBV7-8 with TRBJ2-7; TRBD1 matches 9 bases. The V gene's germline CDR1 is SGHVS and CDR2 FQNEAQ. V trimming: 1 base; J trimming: 4 bases; junction bases outside the gene matches: 5. The CDR3 covers 15 residues. The CDR3 DNA sequence: TGTGCCAGCAGCTTAGGACAGGGGGACAGATACGAGCAGTACTTC. This translates into CASSLGQGDRYEQYF.

This clonotype was seen repeatedly, ten times or more. J is TRBJ2-1 and V is TRBV29-1; 10 bases match TRBD2. J was trimmed by 6 bases and V by 4 bases; bases with no gene match: 6. Looked up from germline, CDR1 is SQVTM and CDR2 is ANQGSEA. The CDR3 runs 14 residues. CDR3 DNA sequence: TGCAGCGTTGGAGGGACTAGCGCCTTCAATGAGCAGTTCTTC. It specifies CSVGGTSAFNEQFF.

V is TRBV9 and J is TRBJ2-7; 15 bases align to TRBD2. The CDR3 length is 17 residues. Germline CDR1 and CDR2: SGDLS and YYNGEE. V shed 3 bases and J 4 bases; nucleotides not matched to a gene: 8. CDR3 sequence: CASSAPGLAGGSYEQYF. CDR3 bases: TGTGCCAGCAGCGCCCCGGGACTAGCGGGAGGATCGTACGAGCAGTACTTC.

The J gene is TRBJ2-3, the V gene TRBV15, with D maybe TRBD2 (7 bases). This CDR3 has 14 amino acids. The germline CDR1 and CDR2 sequences are LNHNV and YYDKDF (reference sequence). Between the trimmed V and J ends, which lost 9 bases and 6 bases, there was a span of 19 bases. The CDR3: CATGGGLVLDTQYF. The CDR3 DNA is TGTGCCACGGGGGGGGGCCTAGTTTTGGATACGCAGTATTTT.

This clonotype was counted a few times. This chain uses TRBV12-3 or TRBV12-4 with TRBJ2-6; D may be TRBD2 (5 bases). The CDR3 extends over 18 amino acids. V was shortened by 5 bases and J by 0 bases, with 17 bases between the two germline ends. The CDR3 region is CASSPRRTDFSGANVLTF. CDR3 sequence (DNA): TGTGCCAGCAGTCCTAGGCGGACGGACTTCTCTGGGGCCAACGTCCTGACTTTC.

This clonotype has ten or more counts. The chain is built from TRBV12-3 or TRBV12-4 and TRBJ1-1, with D possibly matching TRBD1 (6 bases). The length of the CDR3 is 15 residues. The V gene lost 5 bases and the J gene lost 0 bases, with 13 bases spanning the gap. CDR3 in DNA: TGTGCCAGCAGTCCCCTTGGACAGCTGAACACTGAAGCTTTCTTT. Its protein product is CASSPLGQLNTEAFF.

This clonotype was detected ten times or more. The V gene is TRBV20-1, the J gene TRBJ1-3; D unclear. V dropped 3 bases and J dropped 0 bases, with 9 bases sitting between them. This CDR3 is 14 amino acids long. CDR1 and CDR2 (germline): DFQATT, SNEGSKA (reference sequence). CDR3 loop: CSARAEGSGNTIYF. The CDR3 DNA follows: TGCAGTGCTAGGGCCGAGGGCTCTGGAAACACCATATATTTT.

This clonotype showed up just a few times. J is TRBJ2-3 and V is TRBV7-2; D not resolved. This CDR3 has 15 residues. V was clipped by 5 bases and J by 2 bases, with 14 bases between them. Germline lookup yields CDR1 SGHTA and CDR2 FQGNSA. CDR3 sequence reads: CASSPDGPNTDTQYF. CDR3 DNA sequence: TGTGCCAGCAGCCCAGACGGACCGAACACAGATACGCAGTATTTT.

There are many counts of this clonotype. The chain is built from TRBV5-1 and TRBJ2-5, with D possibly being TRBD1 (5 bases). Deletions cut 0 bases from V and 1 base from J, with 7 bases between. Germline V gene sequence: CDR1 SGHRS, CDR2 YFSETQ. CDR3 length: 14 residues. The CDR3 is CASSLGTLQETQYF. In nucleotides, the CDR3 is TGCGCCAGCAGCTTGGGGACACTCCAAGAGACCCAGTACTTC.

This chain connects TRBV28 to TRBJ1-6; a weak D match, TRBD1 (5 bases). The CDR3 sequence is 15 residues long. From germline, CDR1 is MDHEN and CDR2 SYDVKM. Trimming removed 6 bases from V and 5 bases from J, with 14 bases in between. For the CDR3, the DNA is TGTGCCAGCAGGAGGTCGGGGCCAGATAATTCACCCCTCCACTTT. Residues: CASRRSGPDNSPLHF.

The J gene is TRBJ2-3, the V gene TRBV10-3, with D possibly TRBD1 on 6 matching bases. Germline values: CDR1 ENHRY, CDR2 SYGVKD. This CDR3 is built from 13 residues. V lost 6 bases and J 1 base, leaving 8 bases between the germline ends. CDR3 nucleotide sequence: TGTGCCATCAGAGCAGGGGGCACAGATACGCAGTATTTT. Amino acid sequence: CAIRAGGTDTQYF.

This clonotype was counted between two and nine times. The gene calls are TRBV20-1 and TRBJ2-3; no firm D call. CDR3 size: 13 residues. CDR1 and CDR2 (germline): DFQATT, SNEGSKA (reference sequence). V was cut by 0 bases and J by 6 bases, with 10 bases left in between. This CDR3 reads CSARDLAPDTQYF. DNA of the CDR3: TGCAGTGCTAGAGATCTGGCCCCGGATACGCAGTATTTT.

The V and J genes are TRBV29-1 and TRBJ2-2; 10 bases are a match to TRBD2. V was clipped by 5 bases and J by 6 bases; unmatched bases: 3. Germline values: CDR1 SQVTM, CDR2 ANQGSEA. The CDR3 loop spans 13 amino acids. CDR3 DNA sequence: TGCAGCGTTTTAGCGGGAGGCTCCGGGGAGCTGTTTTTT. Translation: CSVLAGGSGELFF.

This chain links TRBV20-1 with TRBJ2-2; D is perhaps TRBD1 (6 bases). The germline CDR1 and CDR2 sequences are DFQATT and SNEGSKA (reference sequence). The ends were cut back, 3 bases at V and 1 base at J, with 6 bases in the middle. The CDR3 is 13 residues long. The CDR3 DNA follows: TGCAGTGCTAGGACAGGGAACACCGGGGAGCTGTTTTTT. The encoded protein is CSARTGNTGELFF.

This clonotype was detected a few times. V usage is TRBV5-1 and J usage is TRBJ1-1; 9 bases align to TRBD1. Unmatched junction bases numbered 4, after V lost 3 bases and J lost 4 bases. Germline V gives CDR1 SGHRS, CDR2 YFSETQ. The CDR3 extends over 14 amino acids. The CDR3 region is CASSSWDRATEAFF. Here the CDR3 DNA reads TGCGCCAGCAGCTCCTGGGACAGGGCCACTGAAGCTTTCTTT.

The chain employs TRBV7-9 and TRBJ1-3, with TRBD1 matching 7 bases. The CDR3 consists of 15 residues. Germline V lookup: CDR1 SEHNR, CDR2 FQNEAQ (reference sequence). V dropped 5 bases and J dropped 0; count of bases not matched to a gene: 4. The CDR3 reads CASSRDRVSGNTIYF. In DNA form, the CDR3 reads TGTGCCAGCAGCAGAGACAGGGTCTCTGGAAACACCATATATTTT. Full variable domain (remainder filled in from reference TRBV7-9 and TRBJ1-3): DTGVSQNPRHKITKRGQNVTFRCDPISEHNRLYWYRQTLGQGPEFLTYFQNEAQLEKSRLLSDRFSAERPKGSFSTLEIQRTEQGDSAMYLCASSRDRVSGNTIYFGEGSWLTVV.

This clonotype was detected only a few times. This rearrangement joins TRBV20-1 to TRBJ2-6; D possibly uses TRBD1 or TRBD2 (5 bases each). The CDR3 runs to 20 residues. Germline CDR1 is DFQATT and CDR2 is SNEGSKA (reference sequence). The V and J ends lost 0 bases and 0 bases respectively, with 21 bases between them. CDR3 bases: TGCAGTGCTAGAGATGGGGACCGGGCCTCTTACAACTCTGGGGCCAACGTCCTGACTTTC. Translated: CSARDGDRASYNSGANVLTF.

This clonotype was counted only a few times. V and J are TRBV6-9 and TRBJ2-5; 7 bases agree with TRBD2. CDR1 MNHGY and CDR2 SVAAGI come from the germline V gene. Trimming at V came to 3 bases and at J to 4 bases, leaving 8 bases not matched to a gene. The CDR3 consists of 15 residues. CDR3 residues: CASSYKRGSTETQYF. CDR3 coding DNA: TGTGCCAGCAGTTACAAGCGGGGTAGTACAGAGACCCAGTACTTC.

This clonotype was counted ten times or more. V usage is TRBV7-9 and J usage is TRBJ2-1, with a tentative D call TRBD1 (6 bases). Trimming took off 5 bases at V and 7 bases at J, with 15 bases between the two ends. The germline V gene has CDR1 SEHNR and CDR2 FQNEAQ (reference sequence). The CDR3 runs 14 residues. As DNA, the CDR3 is TGTGCCAGCAGCCTACTTACAGGGCGTAATGAGCAGTTCTTC. Protein: CASSLLTGRNEQFF.

V and J are TRBV5-1 and TRBJ2-3; TRBD1 agrees at 9 bases. Germline loops: CDR1 SGHRS, CDR2 YFSETQ. V lost 9 bases and J lost 4; bases outside the gene matches: 12. The CDR3 runs to 15 residues. CDR3 sequence reads: CATSRDRGASDTQYF. CDR3 nucleotide sequence: TGCGCCACCTCCCGTGACAGGGGGGCATCAGATACGCAGTATTTT. Together with reference TRBV5-1 and TRBJ2-3, the CDR3 gives the full variable domain: KAGVTQTPRYLIKTRGQQVTLSCSPISGHRSVSWYQQTPGQGLQFLFEYFSETQRNKGNFPGRFSGRQFSNSRSEMNVSTLELGDSALYLCATSRDRGASDTQYFGPGTRLTVL.

This clonotype was detected only a few times. V is TRBV18 and J is TRBJ1-3; maybe TRBD1 (6 bases). The CDR3 runs 14 residues. CDR1 KGHSH and CDR2 LQKENI come from the germline V gene. V lost 3 bases to trimming and J lost 0 bases, with 6 bases between them. The CDR3 spells CASSPDSSGNTIYF. The CDR3 region has the DNA TGTGCCAGCTCACCGGACAGCTCTGGAAACACCATATATTTT.

This clonotype was seen more than once but under ten times. CDR3 coding DNA: TGTGCCAGCAGCTTAGCCCTAGGCACGAGAGACTACGAGCAGTACTTC. Translated: CASSLALGTRDYEQYF. The V gene is TRBV7-2, the J gene TRBJ2-7; D not certain. The V end was cut by 0 bases, the J end by 3 bases, with 15 bases between. CDR1 and CDR2 (germline): SGHTA, FQGNSA. The CDR3 spans 16 residues.

This clonotype was picked up many times. J is TRBJ2-3 and V is TRBV7-3, with 11 bases that match TRBD2. V shed 0 bases, J shed 6 bases, and the junction held 2 bases outside the gene matches. Germline CDR1 and CDR2: SGHTA and FQGTGA. The CDR3 has 15 residues. The DNA of the CDR3 is TGTGCCAGCAGCTTAACTAGCGGGGGGGCGGATACGCAGTATTTT. The encoded protein is CASSLTSGGADTQYF.

There are a few counts of this clonotype. This sequence joins TRBV6-5 and TRBJ2-1; weak D call: TRBD1 (8 bases). CDR1 is MNHEY and CDR2 is SVGAGI in the germline V gene. Trimming shortened V by 0 bases and J by 6 bases, and 15 bases separated the two germline ends. CDR3 size: 16 residues. The CDR3 region is CASSYSKTGGVNEQFF. CDR3 DNA sequence: TGTGCCAGCAGTTACTCGAAAACAGGGGGGGTCAATGAGCAGTTCTTC.

The chain has TRBV9 and TRBJ2-1; no clear D gene. Germline CDR1 and CDR2: SGDLS and YYNGEE. The CDR3 has 12 amino acids. V was pared by 0 bases and J by 10 bases, with 8 bases between. The CDR3, as DNA: TGTGCCAGCAGCGTAGCGGGTCAAGAGCAGTTCTTC. Its translation: CASSVAGQEQFF. Based on the CDR3 plus reference TRBV9 and TRBJ2-1, the full variable domain is DSGVTQTPKHLITATGQRVTLRCSPRSGDLSVYWYQQSLDQGLQFLIQYYNGEERAKGNILERFSAQQFPDLHSELNLSSLELGDSALYFCASSVAGQEQFFGPGTRLTVL.

This clonotype has ten or more counts. This chain links TRBV20-1 with TRBJ2-7; 8 bases line up with TRBD1. Germline values: CDR1 DFQATT, CDR2 SNEGSKA (reference sequence). The CDR3 length is 14 residues. V dropped 5 bases and J dropped 5; count of bases not matched to a gene: 11. CDR3 residues: CSALPGTGRNEQYF. The CDR3 bases are TGCAGTGCTCTCCCCGGGACAGGTCGGAACGAGCAGTACTTC.